What follows are 24 T cell receptor beta chains derived from one specimen sequenced in a study of shared clonotypes between healthy human individuals. Method: immunoSEQ multiplex PCR; TCRdb's copy keeps in-frame clones and lacks some. The sample includes roughly 1,500,000 clones, just under 99% of them seen just once. Material for sequencing was naive CD4+ T cells sorted from blood. The subset is: CD45RA+ positively selected. These receptors all come from a man aged 25-45 years in good health.

The chain links TRBV18 to TRBJ1-4; no firm D call. This CDR3 is 12 amino acids long. Trimming took off 6 bases at V and 7 bases at J, with 9 bases between the two ends. Germline assignment: CDR1 KGHSH and CDR2 LQKENI. CDR3 residues: CASSEGLEKLFF. In nucleotides, the CDR3 is TGTGCCAGCTCGGAAGGGCTTGAAAAACTGTTTTTT.

The chain joins TRBV7-2 to TRBJ1-1, with a tentative D call TRBD1 (5 bases). Trimming took 1 base from V and 10 from J, leaving 25 bases between them. From germline, CDR1 is SGHTA and CDR2 FQGNSA. The CDR3 is 17 amino acids. CDR3: CASSLVGGSGSSQGAFF. In DNA, the CDR3 is TGTGCCAGCAGCTTAGTCGGTGGGTCAGGGAGTTCTCAAGGAGCTTTCTTT.

The chain links TRBV6-1 to TRBJ2-1, with D possibly being TRBD1 (6 bases). The germline V and J ends were trimmed by 11 bases and 4 bases, with 21 bases remaining between them. CDR1 and CDR2 (germline): MNHNS, SASEGT. This CDR3 is 15 amino acids long. DNA for the CDR3: TGTGCCTCCACTCCACTGGGGGCCCCATACAATGAGCAGTTCTTC. This translates into CASTPLGAPYNEQFF.

The J gene is TRBJ2-1, the V gene TRBV28, with 8 bases fitting TRBD2. The junction had 11 bases not matched to a gene; V was cut back by 8 bases and J by 5 bases. The germline gives CDR1 MDHEN, CDR2 SYDVKM. This CDR3 has 15 residues. In DNA form, the CDR3 reads TGTGCCAGCGACGATCCCAGCGGGAGACACAATGAGCAGTTCTTC. It translates to CASDDPSGRHNEQFF.

The chain is built from TRBV5-1 and TRBJ2-2; 9 bases agree with TRBD2. The CDR3 extends over 15 amino acids. Trimming took 2 bases from V and 7 from J; bases not matched to a gene: 6. The germline V gene has CDR1 SGHRS and CDR2 YFSETQ. CDR3 sequence reads: CASSFTGTSIGELFF. The CDR3, as DNA: TGCGCCAGCAGCTTTACCGGGACTAGCATCGGGGAGCTGTTTTTT.

The CDR3 DNA follows: TGTGCCACCTCGGAGGTTCGTACTTCTGGAAACACCATATATTTT. Its protein product is CATSEVRTSGNTIYF. The chain combines TRBV18 with TRBJ1-3, with D unresolved. CDR3 length equals 15 residues. Trimming removed 10 bases from V and 1 base from J, with 17 bases in between. CDR1 and CDR2 from the germline V gene are KGHSH and LQKENI.

The gene calls are TRBV5-4 and TRBJ2-3; TRBD1 matches 9 bases. Germline CDR1 reads SGHNT; CDR2 reads YYREEE (reference sequence). The CDR3 extends over 15 amino acids. V was pared by 5 bases and J by 2 bases, with 6 bases of the junction left unmatched. The CDR3 is CASRFRDRVTDTQYF. The CDR3 region has the DNA TGTGCCAGCAGGTTCCGGGACAGGGTCACAGATACGCAGTATTTT.

The V gene is TRBV9, the J gene TRBJ2-3; D is unclear. V shed 1 base and J shed 2 bases, with 11 bases lying between them. This CDR3 is built from 15 residues. Per the germline V gene, CDR1 is SGDLS and CDR2 is YYNGEE. CDR3 region: CASSVLSTFTDTQYF. The DNA of the CDR3 is TGTGCCAGCAGCGTATTGTCCACCTTCACAGATACGCAGTATTTT. Filled out from reference TRBV9 and TRBJ2-3, the complete variable domain reads DSGVTQTPKHLITATGQRVTLRCSPRSGDLSVYWYQQSLDQGLQFLIQYYNGEERAKGNILERFSAQQFPDLHSELNLSSLELGDSALYFCASSVLSTFTDTQYFGPGTRLTVL.

The chain links TRBV18 to TRBJ2-7; maybe TRBD1 (6 bases). CDR3 length: 12 residues. Trimming took off 6 bases at V and 5 bases at J, with 11 bases between the two ends. From germline, CDR1 is KGHSH and CDR2 LQKENI. For the CDR3, the DNA is TGTGCCAGCTCTAAGGACAGCGACGAGCAGTACTTC. Residues: CASSKDSDEQYF. The whole variable domain, remainder taken from reference TRBV18 and TRBJ2-7, is NAGVMQNPRHLVRRRGQEARLRCSPMKGHSHVYWYRQLPEEGLKFMVYLQKENIIDESGMPKERFSAEFPKEGPSILRIQQVVRGDSAAYFCASSKDSDEQYFGPGTRLTVT.

This clone occurred once. The chain carries TRBV18 and TRBJ2-7; TRBD1 matches 7 bases. V was pared by 5 bases and J by 2 bases, with 9 bases of the junction left unmatched. This CDR3 is 15 amino acids long. From germline, CDR1 is KGHSH and CDR2 LQKENI. The DNA for the CDR3 is TGTGCCAGCTCAACTCTGGGACAGTCAGCCTACGAGCAGTACTTC. The encoded protein is CASSTLGQSAYEQYF.

The CDR3 loop reads CATSREDSYFGYTF. The CDR3 nucleotides are TGTGCCACCAGCAGAGAAGATTCTTATTTCGGCTACACCTTC. The chain employs TRBV15 and TRBJ1-2; D is ambiguous. Germline lookup yields CDR1 LNHNV and CDR2 YYDKDF (reference sequence). The CDR3 length is 14 residues. Trimming shortened V by 0 bases and J by 8 bases, and 13 bases separated the two germline ends.

This CDR3 is CATSRHLNGQETQYF. The CDR3 region has the DNA TGTGCCACCAGCAGACACTTGAACGGGCAAGAGACCCAGTACTTC. The J gene is TRBJ2-5, the V gene TRBV15, with D hard to call. CDR3 size: 15 residues. Germline V gene data show CDR1 as LNHNV and CDR2 as YYDKDF (reference sequence). The V end lost 2 bases, the J end lost 2 bases, and 12 bases lay between the germline ends.

This chain uses TRBV5-4 with TRBJ2-7; TRBD2 matches 12 bases. J was trimmed by 2 bases and V by 2 bases; bases with no gene match: 5. The germline V gene encodes CDR1 SGHNT and CDR2 YYREEE (reference sequence). The CDR3 runs to 16 residues. The CDR3, as DNA: TGTGCCAGCAGCTTTGGACTAGCGGGAAGTACCTACGAGCAGTACTTC. Encoded protein: CASSFGLAGSTYEQYF.

V usage is TRBV28 and J usage is TRBJ2-7, with 13 bases fitting TRBD2. The length of the CDR3 is 14 residues. The J segment lost 3 bases and the V segment lost 6 bases, leaving 2 bases of the junction unmatched. Per germline, CDR1 MDHEN and CDR2 SYDVKM. CDR3 coding DNA: TGTGCCAGCAGACGGACTAGCGGGAGCTACGAGCAGTACTTC. It encodes CASRRTSGSYEQYF.

The chain links TRBV6-1 to TRBJ2-3; TRBD1 aligns across 9 bases. Germline trimming cut 1 base from V and 1 base from J; bases unmatched to any gene: 6. The CDR3 is 17 amino acids. Germline V CDR1 and CDR2: MNHNS, SASEGT. CDR3 residues: CASSEVLRQGGTDTQYF. The CDR3 nucleotides read TGTGCCAGCAGTGAAGTCCTCCGACAGGGGGGCACAGATACGCAGTATTTT.

This clone was counted between two and nine times. Other DNA sequences in this sample translate to the same CDR3. The CDR3 DNA follows: TGTGCCAGCAGTCTCCTCACAGATACGCAGTATTTT. It codes for CASSLLTDTQYF. V gene TRBV28 combines with J gene TRBJ2-3; D ambiguous. V lost 5 bases and J 2 bases, leaving 5 bases between the germline ends. CDR1 and CDR2 from the germline V gene are MDHEN and SYDVKM. The CDR3 length is 12 residues.

The V and J genes are TRBV7-2 and TRBJ2-7; the D is unclear. V was clipped by 5 bases and J by 9 bases, with 11 bases between them. The CDR3 is made up of 11 amino acids. The germline V gene encodes CDR1 SGHTA and CDR2 FQGNSA. CDR3: CASSRETSQYF. In nucleotides, the CDR3 is TGTGCCAGCAGCCGCGAGACATCGCAGTACTTC.

In DNA, the CDR3 is TGTGCCAGTAGATCAGCGGGCCCCCTACACGAGCAGTACTTC. Translation gives CASRSAGPLHEQYF. This chain joins TRBV19 and TRBJ2-7; D possibly corresponds to TRBD2 (6 bases). Germline V lookup: CDR1 LNHDA, CDR2 SQIVND (reference sequence). The CDR3 loop spans 14 amino acids. Trimming left V 6 bases short and J 5 bases short, with 17 bases between.

The chain couples TRBV4-1 to TRBJ1-1, with a tentative D call TRBD1 (5 bases). V was trimmed by 2 bases and J by 2 bases, leaving 12 bases between them. Germline V CDR1 and CDR2: MGHRA, YSYEKL. The CDR3 loop spans 15 amino acids. For the CDR3, the DNA is TGCGCCAGCAGCCAACCCGGGACGCTAAACACTGAAGCTTTCTTT. Translating it yields CASSQPGTLNTEAFF.

This CDR3 is CASSIDLWTEQFF. In nucleotides, the CDR3 is TGTGCCAGTAGTATAGACCTCTGGACAGAGCAGTTCTTC. V and J are TRBV19 and TRBJ2-1; a weak D match, TRBD1 (5 bases). The V gene lost 0 bases and the J gene lost 10 bases, with 10 bases spanning the gap. The CDR3 runs 13 residues. Per the germline V gene, CDR1 is LNHDA and CDR2 is SQIVND (reference sequence).

As regards this clone: The identical CDR3 is also encoded by other nucleotide sequences in the sample. This sequence joins TRBV11-2 and TRBJ2-7, with D maybe TRBD2 (6 bases). V dropped 5 bases and J dropped 3 bases, with 11 bases sitting between them. Germline CDR1 SGHAT, CDR2 FQNNGV. The CDR3 runs 13 residues. The CDR3 sequence is CASSPGLVYEQYF. CDR3 DNA sequence: TGTGCCAGCAGCCCGGGACTTGTCTACGAGCAGTACTTC.

The chain recombines TRBV18 with TRBJ2-7; D may be TRBD1 (5 bases). Germline V lookup: CDR1 KGHSH, CDR2 LQKENI. Trimming left V 2 bases short and J 5 bases short, with 7 bases between. The length of the CDR3 is 12 residues. The CDR3 region is CASSPAGHEQYF. The CDR3 DNA sequence: TGTGCCAGCTCACCAGCAGGGCACGAGCAGTACTTC.

The V gene is TRBV5-1, the J gene TRBJ2-1, with D perhaps TRBD1 (6 bases). CDR1 SGHRS and CDR2 YFSETQ come from the germline V gene. The CDR3 has 15 amino acids. Between the trimmed V and J ends, which lost 4 bases and 8 bases, there was a span of 19 bases. The CDR3 coding sequence is TGCGCCAGCAGCGACGACAGGTCCTCGGGCGATGAGCAGTTCTTC. Protein: CASSDDRSSGDEQFF.

The V gene is TRBV10-1, the J gene TRBJ2-7; D may be TRBD1 or TRBD2 (5 bases each). The V end lost 8 bases, the J end lost 4 bases, and 30 bases lay between the germline ends. Germline assignment: CDR1 WNHNN and CDR2 SYGVQD (reference sequence). This CDR3 comprises 18 residues. The DNA for the CDR3 is TGCGCCAGCTACCCCTTTCGGAGAGGGACCGCCGCTCCGTACGAGCAGTACTTC. This encodes CASYPFRRGTAAPYEQYF.